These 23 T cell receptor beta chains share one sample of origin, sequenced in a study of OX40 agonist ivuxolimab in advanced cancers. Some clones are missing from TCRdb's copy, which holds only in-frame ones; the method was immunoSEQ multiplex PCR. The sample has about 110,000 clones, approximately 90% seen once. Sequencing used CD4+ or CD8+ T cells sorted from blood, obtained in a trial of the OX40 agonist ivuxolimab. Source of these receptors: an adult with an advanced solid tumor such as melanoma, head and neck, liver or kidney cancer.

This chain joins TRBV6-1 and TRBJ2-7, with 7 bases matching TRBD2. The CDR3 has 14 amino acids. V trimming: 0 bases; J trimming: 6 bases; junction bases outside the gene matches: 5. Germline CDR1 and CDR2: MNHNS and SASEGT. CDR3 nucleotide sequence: TGTGCCAGCAGTGAAGCGTCGTGGGGGGGCGAGCAGTACTTC. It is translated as CASSEASWGGEQYF.

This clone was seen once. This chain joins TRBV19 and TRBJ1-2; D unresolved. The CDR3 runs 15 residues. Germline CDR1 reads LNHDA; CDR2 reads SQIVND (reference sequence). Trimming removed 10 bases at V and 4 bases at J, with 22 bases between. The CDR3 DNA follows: TGTGCCACACACCCAGAAGGACGCGCCAGCTATGGCTACACCTTC. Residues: CATHPEGRASYGYTF.

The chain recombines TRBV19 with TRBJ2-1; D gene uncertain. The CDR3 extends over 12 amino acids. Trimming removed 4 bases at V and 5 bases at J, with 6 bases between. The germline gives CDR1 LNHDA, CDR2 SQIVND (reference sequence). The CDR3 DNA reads TGTGCCAGTAGTACCCTAAACAATGAGCAGTTCTTC. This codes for CASSTLNNEQFF.

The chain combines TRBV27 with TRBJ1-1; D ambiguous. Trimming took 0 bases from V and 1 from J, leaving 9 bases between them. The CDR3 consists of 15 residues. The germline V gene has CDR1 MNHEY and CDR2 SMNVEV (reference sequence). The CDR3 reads CASSLSALPNTEAFF. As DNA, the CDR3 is TGTGCCAGCAGTTTATCGGCCCTTCCGAACACTGAAGCTTTCTTT.

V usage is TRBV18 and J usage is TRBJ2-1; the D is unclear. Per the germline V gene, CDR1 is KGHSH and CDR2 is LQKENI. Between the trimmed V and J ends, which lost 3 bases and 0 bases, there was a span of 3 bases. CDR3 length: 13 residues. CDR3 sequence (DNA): TGTGCCAGCTCACCGAGCTCCTACAATGAGCAGTTCTTC. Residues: CASSPSSYNEQFF.

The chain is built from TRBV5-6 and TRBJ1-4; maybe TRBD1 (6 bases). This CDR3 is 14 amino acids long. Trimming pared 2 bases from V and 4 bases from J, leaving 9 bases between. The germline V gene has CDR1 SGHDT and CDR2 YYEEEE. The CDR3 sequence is CASSLQGLNEKLFF. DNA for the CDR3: TGTGCCAGCAGCTTACAGGGCCTTAATGAAAAACTGTTTTTT.

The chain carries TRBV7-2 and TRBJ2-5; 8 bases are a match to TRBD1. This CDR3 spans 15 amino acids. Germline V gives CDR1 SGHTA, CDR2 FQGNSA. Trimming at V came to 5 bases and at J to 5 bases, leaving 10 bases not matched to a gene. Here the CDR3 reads CASSPGGQGGETQYF. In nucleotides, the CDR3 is TGTGCCAGCAGCCCAGGGGGCCAGGGTGGTGAGACCCAGTACTTC.

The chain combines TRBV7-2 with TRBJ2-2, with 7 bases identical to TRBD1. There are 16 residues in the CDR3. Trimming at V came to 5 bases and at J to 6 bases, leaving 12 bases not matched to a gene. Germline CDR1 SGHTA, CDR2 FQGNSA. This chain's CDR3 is CASSLQAGGVSGELFF. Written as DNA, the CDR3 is TGTGCCAGCAGCCTCCAGGCAGGGGGTGTTTCCGGGGAGCTGTTTTTT.

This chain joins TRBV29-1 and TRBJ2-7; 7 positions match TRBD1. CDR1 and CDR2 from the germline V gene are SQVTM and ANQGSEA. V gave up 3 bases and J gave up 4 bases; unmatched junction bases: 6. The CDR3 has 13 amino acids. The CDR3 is CSVEGEGQYEQYF. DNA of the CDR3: TGCAGCGTTGAGGGAGAGGGACAGTACGAGCAGTACTTC.

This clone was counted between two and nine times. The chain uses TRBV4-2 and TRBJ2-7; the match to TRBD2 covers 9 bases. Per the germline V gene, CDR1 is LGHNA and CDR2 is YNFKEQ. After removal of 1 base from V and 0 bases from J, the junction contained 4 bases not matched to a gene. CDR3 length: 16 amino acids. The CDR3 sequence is CASSQGLAGPSYEQYF. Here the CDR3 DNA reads TGTGCCAGCAGCCAAGGGCTAGCGGGGCCCTCCTACGAGCAGTACTTC.

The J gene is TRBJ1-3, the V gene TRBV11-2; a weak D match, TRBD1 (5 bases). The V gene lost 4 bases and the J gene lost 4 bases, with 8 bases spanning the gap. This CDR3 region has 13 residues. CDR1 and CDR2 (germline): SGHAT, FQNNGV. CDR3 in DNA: TGTGCCAGCAGCTCAGGGTCAGGAAACACCATATATTTT. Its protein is CASSSGSGNTIYF. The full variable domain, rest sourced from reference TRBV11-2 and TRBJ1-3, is EAGVAQSPRYKIIEKRQSVAFWCNPISGHATLYWYQQILGQGPKLLIQFQNNGVVDDSQLPKDRFSAERLKGVDSTLKIQPAKLEDSAVYLCASSSGSGNTIYFGEGSWLTVV.

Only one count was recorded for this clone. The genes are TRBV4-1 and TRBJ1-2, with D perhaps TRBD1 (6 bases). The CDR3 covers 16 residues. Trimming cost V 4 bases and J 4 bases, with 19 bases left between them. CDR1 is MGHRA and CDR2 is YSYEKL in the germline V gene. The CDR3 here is CASSLQTQGLGYGYTF. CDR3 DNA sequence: TGCGCCAGCAGCCTTCAAACGCAGGGGCTGGGCTATGGCTACACCTTC.

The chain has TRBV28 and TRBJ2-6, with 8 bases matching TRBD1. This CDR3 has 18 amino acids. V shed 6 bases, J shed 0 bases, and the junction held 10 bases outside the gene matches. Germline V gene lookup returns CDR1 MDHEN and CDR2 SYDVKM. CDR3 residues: CASRATGGRGSGANVLTF. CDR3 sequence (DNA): TGTGCCAGCAGGGCAACAGGGGGAAGGGGCTCTGGGGCCAACGTCCTGACTTTC.

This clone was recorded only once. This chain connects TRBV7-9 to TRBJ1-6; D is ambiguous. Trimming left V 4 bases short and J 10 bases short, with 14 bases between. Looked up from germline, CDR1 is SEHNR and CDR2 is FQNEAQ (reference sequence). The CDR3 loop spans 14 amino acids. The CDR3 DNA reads TGTGCCAGCAGCTCAGGCGGCACCAACTCACCCCTCCACTTT. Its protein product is CASSSGGTNSPLHF.

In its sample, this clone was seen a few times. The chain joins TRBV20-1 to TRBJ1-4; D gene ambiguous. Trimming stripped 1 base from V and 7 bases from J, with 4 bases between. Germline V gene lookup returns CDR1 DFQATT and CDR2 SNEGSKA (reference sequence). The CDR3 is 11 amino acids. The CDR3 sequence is CSARVGEKLFF. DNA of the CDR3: TGCAGTGCTAGAGTCGGTGAAAAACTGTTTTTT.

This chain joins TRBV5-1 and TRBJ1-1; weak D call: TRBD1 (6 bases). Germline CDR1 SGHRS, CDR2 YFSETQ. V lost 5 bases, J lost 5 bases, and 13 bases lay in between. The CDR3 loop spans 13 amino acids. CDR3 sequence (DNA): TGCGCCAGCAGATCTTTAGGGGGGACTGAAGCTTTCTTT. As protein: CASRSLGGTEAFF.

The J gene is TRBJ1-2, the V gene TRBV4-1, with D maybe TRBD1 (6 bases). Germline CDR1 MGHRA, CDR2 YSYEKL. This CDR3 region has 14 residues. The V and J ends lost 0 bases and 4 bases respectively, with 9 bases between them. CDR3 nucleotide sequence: TGCGCCAGCAGCCAAGAAACAGGGAGCTATGGCTACACCTTC. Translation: CASSQETGSYGYTF.

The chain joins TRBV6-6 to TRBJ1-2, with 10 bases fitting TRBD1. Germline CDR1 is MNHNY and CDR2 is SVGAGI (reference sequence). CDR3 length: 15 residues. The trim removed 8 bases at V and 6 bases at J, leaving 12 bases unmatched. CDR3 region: CASYKPGQGSDGYTF. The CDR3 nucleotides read TGTGCCAGCTACAAGCCGGGACAGGGGTCGGATGGCTACACCTTC.

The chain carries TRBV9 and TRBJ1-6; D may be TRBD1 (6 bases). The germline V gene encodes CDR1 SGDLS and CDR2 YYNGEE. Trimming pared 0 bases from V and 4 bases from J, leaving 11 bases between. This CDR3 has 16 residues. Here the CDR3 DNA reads TGTGCCAGCAGCGTAGATGGGGGGCCGTATAATTCACCCCTCCACTTT. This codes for CASSVDGGPYNSPLHF. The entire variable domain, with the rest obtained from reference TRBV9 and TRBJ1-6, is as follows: DSGVTQTPKHLITATGQRVTLRCSPRSGDLSVYWYQQSLDQGLQFLIQYYNGEERAKGNILERFSAQQFPDLHSELNLSSLELGDSALYFCASSVDGGPYNSPLHFGNGTRLTVT.

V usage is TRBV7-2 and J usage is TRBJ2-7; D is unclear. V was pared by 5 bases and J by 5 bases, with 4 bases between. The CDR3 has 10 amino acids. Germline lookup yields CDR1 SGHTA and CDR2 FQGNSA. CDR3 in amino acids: CASSANEQYF. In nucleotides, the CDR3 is TGTGCCAGCAGCGCTAACGAGCAGTACTTC.

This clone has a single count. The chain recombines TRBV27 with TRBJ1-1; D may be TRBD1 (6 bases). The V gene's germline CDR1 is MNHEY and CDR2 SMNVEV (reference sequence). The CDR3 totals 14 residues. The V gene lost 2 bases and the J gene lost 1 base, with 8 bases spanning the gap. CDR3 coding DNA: TGTGCCAGCAGTTTAACAGGGAGGAACACTGAAGCTTTCTTT. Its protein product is CASSLTGRNTEAFF.

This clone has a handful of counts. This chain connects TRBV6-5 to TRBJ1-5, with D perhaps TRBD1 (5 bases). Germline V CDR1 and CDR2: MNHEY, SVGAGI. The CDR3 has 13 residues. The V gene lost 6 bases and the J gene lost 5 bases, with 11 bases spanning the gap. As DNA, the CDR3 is TGTGCCAGCAGCTTAATGGGGGATCAGCCCCAGCATTTT. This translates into CASSLMGDQPQHF.

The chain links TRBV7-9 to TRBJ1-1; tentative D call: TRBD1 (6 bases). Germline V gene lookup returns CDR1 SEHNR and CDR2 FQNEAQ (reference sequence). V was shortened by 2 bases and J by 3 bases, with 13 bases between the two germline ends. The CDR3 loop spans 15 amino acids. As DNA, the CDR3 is TGTGCCAGCAGCTTAATTGGGGGGGCGGACACTGAAGCTTTCTTT. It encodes CASSLIGGADTEAFF.